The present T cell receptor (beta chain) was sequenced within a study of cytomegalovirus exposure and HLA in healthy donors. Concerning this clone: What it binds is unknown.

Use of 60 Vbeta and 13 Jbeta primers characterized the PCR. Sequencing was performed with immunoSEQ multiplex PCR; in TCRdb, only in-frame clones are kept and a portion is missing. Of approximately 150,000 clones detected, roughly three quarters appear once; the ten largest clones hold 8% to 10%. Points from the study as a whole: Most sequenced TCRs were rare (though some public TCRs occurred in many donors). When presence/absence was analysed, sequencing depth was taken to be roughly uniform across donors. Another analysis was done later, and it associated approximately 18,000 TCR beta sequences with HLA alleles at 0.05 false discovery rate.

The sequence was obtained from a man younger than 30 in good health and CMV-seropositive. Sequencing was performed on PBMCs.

CDR3 nucleotides: TGCGCCAGCAGCAGGACCGCGGGGACAGATACGCAGTATTTT. As protein: CASSRTAGTDTQYF. This chain uses TRBV5-1 with TRBJ2-3; D may be TRBD2 (6 bases). Germline V lookup: CDR1 SGHRS, CDR2 YFSETQ. The CDR3 has 14 residues. The V end lost 4 bases, the J end lost 3 bases, and 12 bases lay between the germline ends.